This is a list of T cell receptor beta chains from one sample in a study of beta chain features in type 1 diabetes. Measured with immunoSEQ multiplex PCR; TCRdb has only the in-frame clones, and not every one. The repertoire has under 300,000 clones, 16% of them found once; the top ten carry roughly 0.08%. The sequencing sample was made of naive CD4+ T cells from blood. The receptors stem from a man aged 25-45 years with type 1 diabetes. The CDR3 runs from the conserved cysteine through the conserved F or W. Each record gives: J gene, V gene, clone size, CDR3 protein. The listing skips clone size in some rows; elsewhere it reads once, few, many or a size class.

>TRBJ2-1|TRBV18|.
CASSPISGAEQFF
>TRBJ2-3|TRBV30|.
CAWSPPGFGTDTQYF
>TRBJ2-7|TRBV7-9|few
CASSLEGMRGEQYF
>TRBJ2-7|TRBV28|.
CASSTPGLGSGEQYF
>TRBJ2-5|TRBV2|.
CASSAQGVQETQYF
>TRBJ2-1|TRBV12-5|.
CASGLAPGNEQFF
>TRBJ1-3|TRBV9|few
CASRRTGDGNTIYF
>TRBJ1-2|TRBV9|.
CASSIDSNYGYTF
>TRBJ2-4|TRBV28|few
CASSSDRGRDNIQYF
>TRBJ2-2|TRBV28|.
CASETGVNTGELFF
>TRBJ2-1|TRBV10-3|few
CAIKGTVPHQFF